This is a list of T cell receptor beta chains from one sample in a study of graft-versus-host responses after intestinal transplantation. The antigens these receptors bind are not known. Measured with immunoSEQ multiplex PCR; TCRdb has only the in-frame clones, and not every one. The sample consists of around 100,000 clones, about 90% of them appearing once. Specimen: unstimulated CD4+ T cells sorted from spleen or lymph node cells, collected before transplant. Receptors originate from a human donor who was the organ donor for an intestinal transplant. Both conserved end residues are part of each CDR3. The D gene is left open where the match is weak. Some rows mark clone size as missing; the rest say once, few, many or name a class of expanded clone.

j_gene,v_gene,abundance,d_gene,CDR3nt,CDR3aa
TRBJ1-2,TRBV5-6,NA,NA,TGTGCCAGCAGCTTGGGGGGGGGCTACACCTTC,CASSLGGGYTF
TRBJ2-1,TRBV29-1,NA,NA,TGCAGCGTAGCTTCCCGTTTCAACAATGAGCAGTTCTTC,CSVASRFNNEQFF
TRBJ1-4,TRBV30,NA,NA,TGTGCCTGGAGTAGGGGGGAGACTAATGAAAAACTGTTTTTT,CAWSRGETNEKLFF
TRBJ2-5,TRBV15,NA,NA,TGTGCCACCAGCAGAGATCGGAGGGCACAGGGCCAAGAGACCCAGTACTTC,CATSRDRRAQGQETQYF
TRBJ1-5,TRBV7-9,NA,NA,TGTGCCAGCAGCTCATCGGGGGCCGGTCAGCCCCAGCATTTT,CASSSSGAGQPQHF
TRBJ1-1,TRBV25-1,NA,NA,TGTGCCAGCAGTGAGAACGTGAACACTGAAGCTTTCTTT,CASSENVNTEAFF
TRBJ2-2,TRBV18,NA,NA,TGTGCCAGCTCACCAACAAGCGGGAACACCGGGGAGCTGTTTTTT,CASSPTSGNTGELFF
TRBJ1-5,TRBV5-1,NA,TRBD1,TGCGCCAGCAGCGCCGGGACAGAAAGCAATCAGCCCCAGCATTTT,CASSAGTESNQPQHF
TRBJ2-1,TRBV13,NA,TRBD2,TGTGCCAGCTTCCGGCGGGGGGGTTACAATGAGCAGTTCTTC,CASFRRGGYNEQFF
TRBJ1-4,TRBV6-1,NA,NA,TGTGCCAGCAGTGCGAGAGGGTTGGGTGAAAAACTGTTTTTT,CASSARGLGEKLFF
TRBJ2-1,TRBV5-1,NA,TRBD2,TGCGCCAGCAGCTTGGGTTCGGGCGGGGGGGCGGACAATGAGCAGTTCTTC,CASSLGSGGGADNEQFF
TRBJ2-7,TRBV28,once,NA,TGTGCCAGCAGTTTCGGCTTATCACTTGTCGCCTACGAGCAGTACTTC,CASSFGLSLVAYEQYF
TRBJ2-5,TRBV11-2,NA,NA,TGTGCCAGCAGCATTAAAGAGACCCAGTACTTC,CASSIKETQYF
TRBJ2-3,TRBV4-2,NA,TRBD2,TGTGCCAGCAGCCTAGCCGAAAGACTAGCGGGGGGTTCTAGCACAGATACGCAGTATTTT,CASSLAERLAGGSSTDTQYF
TRBJ2-5,TRBV25-1,NA,NA,TGTGCCAGCAGTGAAAACGTCGTCCAGGGGACCCAGTACTTC,CASSENVVQGTQYF
TRBJ1-6,TRBV5-6,NA,TRBD1,TGTGCCAGCAGCTTGGGGACAGGGGGGAATTCACCCCTCCACTTT,CASSLGTGGNSPLHF
TRBJ1-3,TRBV10-3,NA,TRBD1,TGTGCCATCAGATCTGCGACAGGGACCTCTGGAAACACCATATATTTT,CAIRSATGTSGNTIYF
TRBJ1-1,TRBV30,NA,TRBD1,TGTGCCTGGGCTCACGGACAGGGGAACACTGAAGCTTTCTTT,CAWAHGQGNTEAFF
TRBJ1-5,TRBV19,once,NA,TGTGCCAGTAGTAAGGGGGGCAATCAGCCCCAGCATTTT,CASSKGGNQPQHF
TRBJ1-6,TRBV9,NA,NA,TGTGCCAGCAGCGTAGAGGGCAGGGCACGCAATTCACCCCTCCACTTT,CASSVEGRARNSPLHF
TRBJ2-7,TRBV4-2,NA,TRBD1,TGTGCCAGCAGCCAAGATCAGGGACAGGGCCTCTCGTACGAGCAGTACTTC,CASSQDQGQGLSYEQYF
TRBJ2-7,TRBV5-1,NA,NA,TGCGCCAGCAGCTTGGGTTTCTCCTACGAGCAGTACTTC,CASSLGFSYEQYF
TRBJ2-7,TRBV19,NA,NA,TGTGCCAGTAGTATCCGTGACAATTACGAGCAGTACTTC,CASSIRDNYEQYF
TRBJ2-4,TRBV2,NA,NA,TGTGCCAGCCATTCGACATACCTCGGAAACATTCAGTACTTC,CASHSTYLGNIQYF
TRBJ2-1,TRBV7-2,NA,NA,TGTGCCAGCAGCTTATCGGTCGCGGTTGAGCAGTTCTTC,CASSLSVAVEQFF
TRBJ1-1,TRBV10-2,NA,NA,TGCGCCAGCAGTGAGGGGTCACTCGGACCGAGAGCTTTCTTT,CASSEGSLGPRAFF
TRBJ1-2,TRBV5-4,NA,NA,TGTGCCAGCAGCGAGGACAGTTTCTATGGCTACACCTTC,CASSEDSFYGYTF
TRBJ1-6,TRBV30,NA,TRBD1,TGTGCCTGGAGTATCCACATTGGACAGGGTCCGGTAGGACGTTCACCCCTCCACTTT,CAWSIHIGQGPVGRSPLHF
TRBJ1-5,TRBV28,NA,TRBD1,TGTGCCAGCAGCCGTCTCACAGGGGTCAATCAGCCCCAGCATTTT,CASSRLTGVNQPQHF
TRBJ1-1,TRBV5-1,once,TRBD1,TGCGCCAGCAGTTACCAGGGGGCGAACACTGAAGCTTTCTTT,CASSYQGANTEAFF
TRBJ1-1,TRBV5-6,NA,TRBD1,TGTGCCAGCAGCTTGTACAATGAGGGGGCAGGGGGCATGAACACTGAAGCTTTCTTT,CASSLYNEGAGGMNTEAFF
TRBJ2-3,TRBV28,NA,TRBD2,TGTGCCAGCAGTTCCCCTCTCGGCGGGGGGGATACAGATACGCAGTATTTT,CASSSPLGGGDTDTQYF
TRBJ2-7,TRBV18,NA,TRBD1,TGTGCCAGCTCACCGGACAGGGGCCCCTACGAGCAGTACTTC,CASSPDRGPYEQYF